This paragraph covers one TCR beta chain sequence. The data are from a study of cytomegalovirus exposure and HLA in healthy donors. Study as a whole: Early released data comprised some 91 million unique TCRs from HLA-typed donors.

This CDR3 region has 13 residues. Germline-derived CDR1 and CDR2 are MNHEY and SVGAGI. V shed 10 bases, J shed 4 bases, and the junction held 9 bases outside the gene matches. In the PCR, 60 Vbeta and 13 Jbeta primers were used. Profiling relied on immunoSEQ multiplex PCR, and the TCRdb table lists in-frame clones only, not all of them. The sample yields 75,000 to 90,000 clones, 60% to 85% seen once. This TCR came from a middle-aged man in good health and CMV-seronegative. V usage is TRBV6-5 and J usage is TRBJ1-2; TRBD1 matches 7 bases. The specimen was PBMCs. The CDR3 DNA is TGTGCCACGAAGACAGGGACCTCCTATGGCTACACCTTC. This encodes CATKTGTSYGYTF.